This entry lists 20 T cell receptor beta chains sequenced from one sample in a study of shared clonotypes between healthy human individuals (dated by TCRdb to about 2020). The library came from the immunoSEQ multiplex PCR assay. In its TCRdb copy, this immuneACCESS table keeps in-frame sequences only and misses some clones. Where compared with another copy, unresolved V genes explain less than half of these, and the others have no known cause. In this sample the table shows about 2.4 million clones, 93% of which occur a single time. Of the sample, approximately 0.36% is held by the ten largest clones. The source material was naive CD4+ T cells from PBMCs. Read against the paper, the sample's cell subset or site label means: CD45RA+ positively selected. These receptors all come from a man younger than 35 in good health. Some clones in this sample may be carry-over from other donors' samples.

V usage is TRBV5-1 and J usage is TRBJ1-1; 7 bases align to TRBD1. The germline CDR1 and CDR2 sequences are SGHRS and YFSETQ. V shed 4 bases and J 4 bases; nucleotides not matched to a gene: 7. The CDR3 runs 14 residues. CDR3 DNA: TGCGCCAGCAGCATAAGACAGGGACCCACTGAAGCTTTCTTT. Its protein product is CASSIRQGPTEAFF.

The V gene is TRBV19, the J gene TRBJ2-1; unclear D gene. Germline CDR1 LNHDA, CDR2 SQIVND (reference sequence). This CDR3 spans 14 amino acids. V gave up 2 bases and J gave up 1 base, with 6 bases separating them. The CDR3 DNA follows: TGTGCCAGTAGTATACCCGGGTCCTACAATGAGCAGTTCTTC. This gives the protein CASSIPGSYNEQFF.

In the case of this clone: One end of the junction is discordant with germline, which a read error may explain. In the same sample, other DNA sequences code for this CDR3. V is TRBV20-1 and J is TRBJ1-1, with D tentatively TRBD1 (5 bases). The CDR3 totals 11 residues. Germline CDR1 and CDR2: DFQATT and SNEGSKA (reference sequence). The CDR3 DNA reads as TGCAGTGCCAGAGGGGACACTGAAGCTTTCTTT. It encodes CSARGDTEAFF.

The chain has TRBV7-9 and TRBJ2-7, with TRBD1 matching 7 bases. Trimming took 4 bases from V and 2 from J; bases not matched to a gene: 2. CDR1 is SEHNR, CDR2 FQNEAQ, per germline (reference sequence). This CDR3 spans 13 amino acids. The CDR3 DNA sequence: TGTGCCAGCAGCTCGGGACAGACCTACGAGCAGTACTTC. Amino acid sequence: CASSSGQTYEQYF.

Written as DNA, the CDR3 is TGTGCCAGCAGCTTGGCCTCGGGGACAGCTCTTAACTATGGCTACACCTTC. Translated: CASSLASGTALNYGYTF. V is TRBV5-4 and J is TRBJ1-2; 7 nucleotides line up with TRBD1. CDR3 size: 17 residues. With 0 bases clipped from V and 1 base from J, the junction kept 9 bases outside the gene matches. Germline V lookup: CDR1 SGHNT, CDR2 YYREEE (reference sequence).

The chain joins TRBV19 to TRBJ1-5; TRBD1 might be the D (6 bases). Germline lookup yields CDR1 LNHDA and CDR2 SQIVND (reference sequence). Trimming pared 7 bases from V and 9 bases from J, leaving 16 bases between. CDR3 length equals 13 residues. In nucleotides, the CDR3 is TGTGCCAGTATCCTGGGGGGGGCAGGGCCCCAGCATTTT. Protein sequence: CASILGGAGPQHF.

The rearrangement uses TRBV28 and TRBJ2-7; D might be TRBD1 (8 bases). Germline assignment: CDR1 MDHEN and CDR2 SYDVKM. Trimming pared 8 bases from V and 6 bases from J, leaving 29 bases between. CDR3 length equals 17 residues. For the CDR3, the DNA is TGTGCCAGCGGACTTTTGGGAGCGGGGACAGGAGGGTCCGAGCAGTACTTC. This translates into CASGLLGAGTGGSEQYF.

The DNA for the CDR3 is TGTGCCAGCAGTTTGCAAGGGCACACCATATATTTT. This gives the protein CASSLQGHTIYF. The rearrangement uses TRBV7-8 and TRBJ1-3; D gene uncertain. The CDR3 consists of 12 residues. From germline, CDR1 is SGHVS and CDR2 FQNEAQ. Trimming cost V 6 bases and J 8 bases, with 11 bases left between them.

Concerning this clone itself: An end of the junction does not agree with germline; a read error may underlie this. This chain's CDR3 is CASSLIGTEAIF. The DNA for the CDR3 is TGTGCCAGCAGCTTAATTGGGACTGAGGCCATCTTC. The V gene is TRBV7-9, the J gene TRBJ2-1, with D maybe TRBD2 (6 bases). The CDR3 is 12 residues long. From germline, CDR1 is SEHNR and CDR2 FQNEAQ (reference sequence). The full variable domain, its missing parts supplied by reference TRBV7-9 and TRBJ2-1, is DTGVSQNPRHKITKRGQNVTFRCDPISEHNRLYWYRQTLGQGPEFLTYFQNEAQLEKSRLLSDRFSAERPKGSFSTLEIQRTEQGDSAMYLCASSLIGTEAIFGPGTRLTVL.

The chain links TRBV11-2 to TRBJ2-7, with 7 bases fitting TRBD2. After removal of 7 bases from V and 5 bases from J, the junction contained 8 bases not matched to a gene. In germline, CDR1 is SGHAT, CDR2 FQNNGV. The CDR3 covers 13 residues. As DNA, the CDR3 is TGTGCCAGCACACCCATTGGGACTAACGAGCAGTACTTC. Its translation is CASTPIGTNEQYF.

The chain joins TRBV6-1 to TRBJ1-5; TRBD1 is a possible D gene (6 bases). The germline V gene has CDR1 MNHNS and CDR2 SASEGT. CDR3 length equals 13 residues. Trimming took off 7 bases at V and 7 bases at J, with 14 bases between the two ends. The CDR3 nucleotides read TGTGCCAGCAACCCGGGGGCGTTCCAGCCCCAGCATTTT. Protein: CASNPGAFQPQHF.

This clone turned up a few times. The V call is TRBV21-1, the J call TRBJ2-2; the D call in the table, TRBD1, was not verified against the DNA. TRBV21-1 is termed a pseudogene. The CDR3 runs to 14 residues. This CDR3 reads CASSLDRKPGELFF. In DNA form, the CDR3 reads TGTGCCAGCAGCCTCGACAGGAAGCCCGGGGAGCTGTTTTTT.

This chain links TRBV6-1 with TRBJ1-1; perhaps TRBD1 as D (6 bases). V was cut by 6 bases and J by 2 bases, with 16 bases left in between. CDR3 length equals 15 residues. Germline V lookup: CDR1 MNHNS, CDR2 SASEGT. The CDR3 protein is CASSPDRLFNTEAFF. CDR3 nucleotide sequence: TGTGCCAGCAGCCCGGACAGACTTTTTAACACTGAAGCTTTCTTT.

V gene TRBV7-6 combines with J gene TRBJ2-5; D uncertain. This CDR3 has 11 amino acids. Looked up from germline, CDR1 is SGHVS and CDR2 is FNYEAQ. V was cut by 6 bases and J by 8 bases, with 10 bases left in between. Here the CDR3 DNA reads TGTGCCAGCAGTATAGGTGACACCCAGTACTTC. Translated, it gives CASSIGDTQYF.

The CDR3 is CASGGVAAPHNEQFF. The CDR3, as DNA: TGCGCCAGCGGCGGAGTAGCGGCACCCCACAATGAGCAGTTCTTC. The gene calls are TRBV5-1 and TRBJ2-1; D possibly corresponds to TRBD2 (6 bases). The CDR3 totals 15 residues. Per the germline V gene, CDR1 is SGHRS and CDR2 is YFSETQ. V lost 7 bases and J 5 bases, leaving 19 bases between the germline ends.

This rearrangement joins TRBV5-4 to TRBJ1-1; perhaps TRBD1 as D (6 bases). Per germline, CDR1 SGHNT and CDR2 YYREEE (reference sequence). V was pared by 4 bases and J by 0 bases, with 16 bases between. CDR3 length: 16 residues. This CDR3 reads CASSGSGQPLNTEAFF. CDR3 nucleotides: TGTGCCAGCAGCGGATCGGGACAACCATTGAACACTGAAGCTTTCTTT.

This clone was seen more than once but under ten times. The J gene is TRBJ1-1, the V gene TRBV10-1; unclear D gene. Germline CDR1 WNHNN, CDR2 SYGVQD (reference sequence). Trimming removed 2 bases at V and 6 bases at J, with 16 bases between. The CDR3 has 15 residues. CDR3 in amino acids: CASSEPSTAIPEAFF. The CDR3 nucleotides read TGCGCCAGCAGTGAGCCGTCCACCGCCATCCCTGAAGCTTTCTTT.

The rearrangement links TRBV7-3 to TRBJ2-1, with 7 bases that match TRBD2. The CDR3 totals 15 residues. Germline CDR1 is SGHTA and CDR2 is FQGTGA. V shed 6 bases and J 6 bases; nucleotides not matched to a gene: 11. The CDR3 nucleotides are TGTGCCAGCAGTCTATCGGCGGGAGTGGTCAATGAGCAGTTCTTC. Encoded protein: CASSLSAGVVNEQFF.

The genes are TRBV4-2 and TRBJ1-2, with TRBD1 matching 8 bases. Per germline, CDR1 LGHNA and CDR2 YNFKEQ. CDR3 length equals 15 residues. Trimming at V came to 1 base and at J to 4 bases, leaving 5 bases not matched to a gene. The DNA of the CDR3 is TGTGCCAGCAGCCAAGCCACAGGGGGTAGCTATGGCTACACCTTC. The encoded protein is CASSQATGGSYGYTF.

This sequence joins TRBV7-2 and TRBJ2-1; 10 positions agree with TRBD2. The CDR3 consists of 17 residues. Germline CDR1 and CDR2: SGHTA and FQGNSA. Unmatched junction bases numbered 8, after V lost 0 bases and J lost 6 bases. Written as DNA, the CDR3 is TGTGCCAGCAGCTTAGCTAGCGGGAGGACAACCTCCAATGAGCAGTTCTTC. It is translated as CASSLASGRTTSNEQFF.